These 30 T cell receptor beta chains share one sample of origin, sequenced in a study of PD-1 blockade in mismatch repair-deficient tumors. The table came from immunoSEQ multiplex PCR; TCRdb's copy has only in-frame clones and leaves some out. This sample carries more than 40,000 clones, around 73% of them seen once, and the ten largest clones take over 3%. Sample: peripheral blood, taken 4 weeks after starting pembrolizumab. These receptors originate from an adult with mismatch repair-deficient cancer.

V and J are TRBV2 and TRBJ1-1; D possibly corresponds to TRBD1 (5 bases). Looked up from germline, CDR1 is SNHLY and CDR2 is FYNNEI. This CDR3 has 13 residues. Trimming pared 7 bases from V and 4 bases from J, leaving 13 bases between. The CDR3 is CASTQGLGTEAFF. The CDR3 bases are TGTGCCAGCACGCAGGGACTAGGCACTGAAGCTTTCTTT.

This rearrangement joins TRBV5-6 to TRBJ2-1; TRBD2 matches at 13 bases. Trimming at V came to 4 bases and at J to 0 bases, leaving 10 bases not matched to a gene. Germline CDR1 is SGHDT and CDR2 is YYEEEE. The CDR3 runs 19 residues. CDR3 coding DNA: TGTGCCAGCAGCCCCCTTCGACTAGCGGGAGGATACTCCTACAATGAGCAGTTCTTC. Its protein product is CASSPLRLAGGYSYNEQFF.

Relative to its sample, this clone is medium-sized. This chain joins TRBV5-4 and TRBJ1-3; D remains ambiguous. V was cut by 5 bases and J by 0 bases, with 18 bases left in between. CDR1 is SGHNT, CDR2 YYREEE, per germline (reference sequence). The CDR3 length is 17 residues. The CDR3 sequence: CASSPPQGTGSGNTIYF. The CDR3 DNA reads as TGTGCCAGCAGTCCACCACAAGGAACTGGCTCTGGAAACACCATATATTTT.

The V and J genes are TRBV6-5 and TRBJ1-1; D perhaps matches TRBD1 (6 bases). Per the germline V gene, CDR1 is MNHEY and CDR2 is SVGAGI. The germline V and J ends were trimmed by 9 bases and 0 bases, with 11 bases remaining between them. The CDR3 is made up of 13 amino acids. CDR3 sequence (DNA): TGTGCCAGTCGGTGGACAGTGAACACTGAAGCTTTCTTT. Its translation: CASRWTVNTEAFF.

The chain employs TRBV5-6 and TRBJ2-3; no clear D. The V gene lost 0 bases and the J gene lost 5 bases, with 16 bases spanning the gap. Looked up from germline, CDR1 is SGHDT and CDR2 is YYEEEE. This CDR3 is 16 amino acids long. Written as DNA, the CDR3 is TGTGCCAGCAGCTTGGTAGGTCCCCGGTGGCAAGATACGCAGTATTTT. It encodes CASSLVGPRWQDTQYF. Complete variable domain (other parts from reference TRBV5-6 and TRBJ2-3): DAGVTQSPTHLIKTRGQQVTLRCSPKSGHDTVSWYQQALGQGPQFIFQYYEEEERQRGNFPDRFSGHQFPNYSSELNVNALLLGDSALYLCASSLVGPRWQDTQYFGPGTRLTVL.

This chain uses TRBV19 with TRBJ1-1, with D uncertain. This CDR3 contains 16 residues. From germline, CDR1 is LNHDA and CDR2 SQIVND (reference sequence). Deletions cut 5 bases from V and 2 bases from J, with 18 bases between. The CDR3 region is CASSPPGMYSNTEAFF. CDR3 nucleotides: TGTGCCAGTAGTCCTCCCGGAATGTACAGTAACACTGAAGCTTTCTTT.

This chain uses TRBV6-6 with TRBJ2-1; the D is unclear. Germline V lookup: CDR1 MNHNY, CDR2 SVGAGI (reference sequence). V was shortened by 3 bases and J by 8 bases, with 17 bases between the two germline ends. CDR3 length: 15 amino acids. CDR3 loop: CASSYRLFESDEQFF. The CDR3 DNA sequence: TGTGCCAGCAGTTATAGGCTCTTCGAGAGCGATGAGCAGTTCTTC.

CDR3 sequence: CASSGEGGLSSYEQYF. CDR3 bases: TGTGCCAGCAGCGGAGAAGGCGGATTGAGCTCCTACGAGCAGTACTTC. The chain employs TRBV9 and TRBJ2-7; no reliable D call. CDR3 length equals 16 residues. Germline values: CDR1 SGDLS, CDR2 YYNGEE. Trimming pared 3 bases from V and 0 bases from J, leaving 16 bases between.

DNA for the CDR3: TGTGCCATCAGACAGGGGAGCAAGACCCAGTACTTC. This encodes CAIRQGSKTQYF. The V gene is TRBV10-3, the J gene TRBJ2-5, with TRBD1 matching 7 bases. V dropped 6 bases and J dropped 6; count of bases not matched to a gene: 4. This CDR3 has 12 amino acids. Germline CDR1 reads ENHRY; CDR2 reads SYGVKD.

This clone was counted only a few times. The rearrangement uses TRBV9 and TRBJ1-2; maybe TRBD1 (5 bases). Trimming took 4 bases from V and 2 from J, leaving 15 bases between them. CDR1 and CDR2 from the germline V gene are SGDLS and YYNGEE. The CDR3 has 15 amino acids. DNA of the CDR3: TGTGCCAGCAGCCCCACCCTCCAGGGCAACTATGGCTACACCTTC. As protein: CASSPTLQGNYGYTF.

V and J are TRBV5-1 and TRBJ1-4, with D unclear. This CDR3 is built from 14 residues. Per germline, CDR1 SGHRS and CDR2 YFSETQ. V was cut by 2 bases and J by 4 bases, with 9 bases left in between. CDR3 protein: CASSLASFNEKLFF. CDR3 DNA: TGCGCCAGCAGCTTAGCCAGTTTTAATGAAAAACTGTTTTTT.

The chain combines TRBV27 with TRBJ1-1, with no clear D. The ends were cut back, 2 bases at V and 5 bases at J, with 15 bases in the middle. This CDR3 has 15 amino acids. Germline lookup yields CDR1 MNHEY and CDR2 SMNVEV (reference sequence). CDR3 bases: TGTGCCAGCAGTTTAAATGGTATGCGTGGGACTGAAGCTTTCTTT. It specifies CASSLNGMRGTEAFF.

This chain joins TRBV11-3 and TRBJ2-7; D is possibly TRBD2 (6 bases). Per germline, CDR1 SGHNT and CDR2 YENEEA. This CDR3 has 16 residues. V was clipped by 3 bases and J by 5 bases, with 20 bases between them. CDR3 sequence: CASSLGRGGAPDEQYF. CDR3 DNA sequence: TGTGCCAGCAGCTTGGGGCGGGGCGGGGCCCCCGACGAGCAGTACTTC.

This clone is medium-sized within its sample. The V gene is TRBV7-9, the J gene TRBJ2-3, with TRBD2 as a possible D gene (5 bases). This CDR3 contains 13 residues. Deletions cut 5 bases from V and 6 bases from J, with 12 bases between. Germline V gene data show CDR1 as SEHNR and CDR2 as FQNEAQ (reference sequence). The CDR3 reads CASSAETTDTQYF. The CDR3 region has the DNA TGTGCCAGCAGCGCCGAGACTACTGATACGCAGTATTTT.

J is TRBJ2-3 and V is TRBV29-1, with a tentative D call TRBD2 (6 bases). V lost 7 bases and J 1 base, leaving 9 bases between the germline ends. This CDR3 spans 12 amino acids. CDR1 SQVTM and CDR2 ANQGSEA come from the germline V gene. For the CDR3, the DNA is TGCAGCGCCTGGGGGGGCACAGATACGCAGTATTTT. It is translated as CSAWGGTDTQYF.

The gene calls are TRBV5-1 and TRBJ2-1; possibly TRBD2 for D (6 bases). V was shortened by 5 bases and J by 3 bases, with 18 bases between the two germline ends. In germline, CDR1 is SGHRS, CDR2 YFSETQ. CDR3 length: 16 residues. In nucleotides, the CDR3 is TGCGCCAGCAGTTCCGACCCGGGACTGTACTACAATGAGCAGTTCTTC. It is translated as CASSSDPGLYYNEQFF.

The rearrangement uses TRBV27 and TRBJ2-7, with D tentatively TRBD1 (6 bases). This CDR3 is 14 amino acids long. Germline CDR1 MNHEY, CDR2 SMNVEV (reference sequence). Trimming pared 5 bases from V and 3 bases from J, leaving 14 bases between. The CDR3 DNA is TGTGCCAGCAGTAGCAGGGGAGCCCTCTACGAGCAGTACTTC. The encoded protein is CASSSRGALYEQYF.

The chain combines TRBV7-9 with TRBJ2-2; tentative D call: TRBD1 (6 bases). V lost 5 bases and J lost 2, with 9 bases in between. Germline CDR1 is SEHNR and CDR2 is FQNEAQ (reference sequence). The CDR3 is 14 amino acids. CDR3 nucleotide sequence: TGTGCCAGCAGCCCACAGGGAAACACCGGGGAGCTGTTTTTT. Translated, it gives CASSPQGNTGELFF.

The chain employs TRBV6-5 and TRBJ1-1; 7 nucleotides align to TRBD1. Germline CDR1 is MNHEY and CDR2 is SVGAGI. V shed 8 bases, J shed 1 base, and the junction held 10 bases outside the gene matches. The length of the CDR3 is 15 residues. The CDR3 DNA follows: TGTGCCAGCGGACGACCCGGGACAGAGAACACTGAAGCTTTCTTT. This sequence encodes CASGRPGTENTEAFF.

The chain has TRBV19 and TRBJ1-3; TRBD1 matches at 7 bases. After removal of 6 bases from V and 4 bases from J, the junction contained 12 bases not matched to a gene. Germline CDR1 reads LNHDA; CDR2 reads SQIVND (reference sequence). This CDR3 region has 16 residues. The chain's CDR3 is CASRTGQATLGNTIYF. The DNA for the CDR3 is TGTGCCAGTAGGACCGGACAGGCAACTCTGGGAAACACCATATATTTT.

V is TRBV6-4 and J is TRBJ2-3; 15 bases are a match to TRBD2. V trimming: 0 bases; J trimming: 3 bases; junction bases outside the gene matches: 4. Germline values: CDR1 MRHNA, CDR2 SNTAGT. CDR3 length equals 18 residues. CDR3 DNA sequence: TGTGCCAGCAGTGACTCGAGGACTAGCGGGAGGGCTACAGATACGCAGTATTTT. This translates into CASSDSRTSGRATDTQYF.

The rearrangement joins TRBV2 to TRBJ2-1; the D gene is possibly TRBD2 (6 bases). The CDR3 is 14 amino acids. Per germline, CDR1 SNHLY and CDR2 FYNNEI. Deletions cut 5 bases from V and 0 bases from J, with 8 bases between. DNA for the CDR3: TGTGCCAGCAGTATGGGGGGCTCCTACAATGAGCAGTTCTTC. Translating gives CASSMGGSYNEQFF.

The chain has TRBV10-3 and TRBJ2-1, with 14 bases aligning to TRBD2. This CDR3 comprises 17 residues. Germline-derived CDR1 and CDR2 are ENHRY and SYGVKD. The junction had 3 bases not matched to a gene; V was cut back by 5 bases and J by 0 bases. The CDR3 nucleotides read TGTGCCATCAGTCGGGGGACTAGCGGGAGCTCCTACAATGAGCAGTTCTTC. Residues: CAISRGTSGSSYNEQFF.

The chain recombines TRBV10-2 with TRBJ2-7; perhaps TRBD1 as D (6 bases). CDR1 WSHSY and CDR2 SAAADI come from the germline V gene. This CDR3 spans 12 amino acids. V lost 6 bases to trimming and J lost 9 bases, with 15 bases between them. This CDR3 reads CASRDSSSGQYF. CDR3 nucleotide sequence: TGCGCCAGCAGGGACAGTTCATCTGGGCAGTACTTC.

V usage is TRBV9 and J usage is TRBJ2-5; D remains ambiguous. The CDR3 is 13 amino acids. CDR1 SGDLS and CDR2 YYNGEE come from the germline V gene. The V and J ends lost 3 bases and 5 bases respectively, with 11 bases between them. CDR3 coding DNA: TGTGCCAGCAGCGGGGCCCCCCGGGAGACCCAGTACTTC. It yields the protein CASSGAPRETQYF.

V and J are TRBV7-2 and TRBJ2-7, with 8 nucleotides matching TRBD1. The CDR3 is 15 residues long. CDR1 is SGHTA and CDR2 is FQGNSA in the germline V gene. The junction had 6 bases not matched to a gene; V was cut back by 3 bases and J by 2 bases. The CDR3 DNA sequence: TGTGCCAGCAGCTTTAGACAGGGGCCCCCCTACGAGCAGTACTTC. Its protein is CASSFRQGPPYEQYF.

This clone was counted only a few times. The V call is TRBV5-1, the J call TRBJ2-3; the match to TRBD2 covers 8 bases. The CDR3 sequence is 15 residues long. Looked up from germline, CDR1 is SGHRS and CDR2 is YFSETQ. Germline trimming cut 2 bases from V and 2 bases from J; bases unmatched to any gene: 4. CDR3 amino acids: CASSFQTSATDTQYF. The CDR3 DNA sequence: TGCGCCAGCAGCTTTCAGACTAGCGCCACAGATACGCAGTATTTT.

V and J are TRBV4-2 and TRBJ2-4; TRBD2 aligns across 13 bases. The CDR3 length is 15 residues. The germline CDR1 and CDR2 sequences are LGHNA and YNFKEQ. Losses at the gene ends were 4 bases for V and 12 bases for J; bases not matched to a gene: 9. CDR3 amino acids: CASSPPGTSGATQYF. The CDR3 DNA follows: TGTGCCAGCAGCCCCCCGGGGACTAGCGGGGCTACTCAGTACTTC.

The chain is built from TRBV6-5 and TRBJ1-3; D is perhaps TRBD1 (6 bases). Germline V lookup: CDR1 MNHEY, CDR2 SVGAGI. The CDR3 runs to 14 residues. The ends were cut back, 6 bases at V and 0 bases at J, with 9 bases in the middle. CDR3 sequence (DNA): TGTGCCAGCAGAACGGACAGCTCTGGAAACACCATATATTTT. Translating gives CASRTDSSGNTIYF.

This chain joins TRBV10-3 and TRBJ2-7, with a tentative D call TRBD2 (5 bases). The CDR3 extends over 13 amino acids. With 6 bases removed from V and 7 bases from J, the gap between germline ends came to 16 bases. Germline V lookup: CDR1 ENHRY, CDR2 SYGVKD. CDR3 protein: CAISLASGEEQYF. The CDR3 nucleotides are TGTGCCATCAGCCTAGCTTCGGGTGAAGAGCAGTACTTC.